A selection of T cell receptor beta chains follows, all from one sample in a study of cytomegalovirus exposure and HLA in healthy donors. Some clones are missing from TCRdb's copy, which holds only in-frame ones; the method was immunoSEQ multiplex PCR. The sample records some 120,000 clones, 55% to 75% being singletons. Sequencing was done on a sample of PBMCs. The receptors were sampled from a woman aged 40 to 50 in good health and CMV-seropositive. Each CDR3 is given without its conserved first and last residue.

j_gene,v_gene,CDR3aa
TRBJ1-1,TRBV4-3,ASSHRTGVGTEAF
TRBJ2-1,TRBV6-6,ADSGGGNEQF
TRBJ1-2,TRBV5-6,ASSLEAGETQTYT
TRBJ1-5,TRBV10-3,AIGTGDSNQPQH
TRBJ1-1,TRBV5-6,ASSLVLGQGAF
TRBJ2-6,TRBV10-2,ASSDRRSSGANVLT
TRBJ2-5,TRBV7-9,ASSLGASGGSETQY
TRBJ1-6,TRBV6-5,ASSFAPGEPLH
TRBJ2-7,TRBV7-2,ASSYRGGTSYEQY
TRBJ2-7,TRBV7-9,ASSPLPGTGAYEQY
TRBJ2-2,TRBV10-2,ASTRRGSTGELF
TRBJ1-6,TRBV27,ASSLKPPGGFGNSPLH
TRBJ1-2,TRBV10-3,AISESWGPEGYT
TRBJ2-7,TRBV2,ASSDPGTGPYEQY
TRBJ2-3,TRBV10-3,AISEPTGTPSTDTQY